This TCR beta chain was sequenced during a study of T cell responses to AZD1222 COVID-19 vaccine. With respect to this clone: What it binds is unknown.

Trimming removed 1 base from V and 9 bases from J, with 7 bases in between. CDR3 size: 11 residues. Germline V gene sequence: CDR1 GTSNPN, CDR2 SVGIG (reference sequence). Notes on the study in general: Among vaccine-associated CD4 TCRs, coverage spanned spike, with dominance at 160-218 and 743-854. Two doses of AZD1222 preceded a rise in Spike-specific TCR breadth and depth. Just six people given AZD1222 tested seropositive at baseline. Most donors were white British, females outnumbered males, and clonal diversity was possibly underestimated.

Clones were read by immunoSEQ multiplex PCR, and TCRdb kept only the in-frame ones, dropping some. The repertoire holds about 160,000 clones, 80% to 90% seen once, with approximately 5.1% in the top ten. This TCR came from an adult in good health. The chain links TRBV30 to TRBJ1-3; no definite D call. The specimen comprised peripheral blood, sampled on day 0 of AZD1222 vaccination. This chain's CDR3 is CAWSAQSTIYF. CDR3 coding DNA: TGTGCCTGGAGTGCCCAAAGCACCATATATTTT.